The T cell receptor (beta chain) under discussion was sequenced for a study of neurological immune-mediated disorders. 5'RACE employing 10-nucleotide random UMIs yielded the cDNA. A single record per CDR3 protein comes from TCRdb applying MiXCR to the 5' RACE reads. The table has tens of thousands of distinct CDR3 sequences, less than 15% seen once. This CDR3 spans 17 amino acids. V trimming: 5 bases; J trimming: 1 base; junction bases outside the gene matches: 11. Germline CDR1 and CDR2: MNHNY and SVGAGI (reference sequence). Unsorted libraries came from 2 million PBMCs stored at -80 °C. This clonotype was seen repeatedly, ten times or more. The antigen remains unidentified. Regarding the study as a whole: Patients with HTLV-1-associated myelopathy showed the most TCR clonal expansion. Those with multiple sclerosis showed the least, falling below healthy controls.

The gene calls are TRBV6-6 and TRBJ1-5; TRBD1 aligns across 7 bases. This receptor was taken from a woman in her 50s in good health. The source material was PBMCs. Written as DNA, the CDR3 is TGTGCCAGCAGTACTCCGGGACAGAGATCAAGCAATCAGCCCCAGCATTTT. Translating it yields CASSTPGQRSSNQPQHF.